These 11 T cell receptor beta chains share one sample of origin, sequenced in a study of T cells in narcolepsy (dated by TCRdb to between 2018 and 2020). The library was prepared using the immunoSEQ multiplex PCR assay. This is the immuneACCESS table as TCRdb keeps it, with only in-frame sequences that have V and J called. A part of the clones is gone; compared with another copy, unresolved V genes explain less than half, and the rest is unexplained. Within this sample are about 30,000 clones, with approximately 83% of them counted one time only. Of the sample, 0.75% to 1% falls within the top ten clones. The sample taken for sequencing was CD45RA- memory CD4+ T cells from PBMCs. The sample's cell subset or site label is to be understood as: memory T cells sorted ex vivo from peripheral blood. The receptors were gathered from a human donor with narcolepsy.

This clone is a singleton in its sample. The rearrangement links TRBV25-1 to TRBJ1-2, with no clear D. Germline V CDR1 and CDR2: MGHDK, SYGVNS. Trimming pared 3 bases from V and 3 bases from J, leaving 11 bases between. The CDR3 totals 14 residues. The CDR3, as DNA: TGTGCCAGCAGTGACCCCCATAACGACTATGGCTACACCTTC. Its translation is CASSDPHNDYGYTF.

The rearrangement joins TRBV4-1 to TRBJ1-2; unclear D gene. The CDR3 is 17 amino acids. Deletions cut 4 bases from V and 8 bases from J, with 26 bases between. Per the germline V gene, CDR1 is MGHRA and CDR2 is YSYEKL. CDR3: CASSLMLAGPRAEGYTF. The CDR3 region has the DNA TGCGCCAGCAGCCTGATGTTGGCCGGGCCCCGGGCAGAGGGCTACACCTTC.

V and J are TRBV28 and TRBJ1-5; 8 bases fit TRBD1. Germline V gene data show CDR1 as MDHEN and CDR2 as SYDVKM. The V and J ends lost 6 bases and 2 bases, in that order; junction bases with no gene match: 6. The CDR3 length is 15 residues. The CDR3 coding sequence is TGTGCCAGCAGACCACAGGGGGTTGGCAATCAGCCCCAGCATTTT. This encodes CASRPQGVGNQPQHF. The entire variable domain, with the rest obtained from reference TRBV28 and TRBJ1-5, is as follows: DVKVTQSSRYLVKRTGEKVFLECVQDMDHENMFWYRQDPGLGLRLIYFSYDVKMKEKGDIPEGYSVSREKKERFSLILESASTNQTSMYLCASRPQGVGNQPQHFGDGTRLSIL.

This CDR3 is CASSRAMVRGTIYF. The CDR3 coding sequence is TGTGCCAGCAGCCGCGCCATGGTCAGAGGCACCATATATTTT. The chain has TRBV13 and TRBJ1-3; D unclear. This CDR3 comprises 14 residues. Between the trimmed V and J ends, which lost 5 bases and 9 bases, there was a span of 17 bases. CDR1 and CDR2 from the germline V gene are PRHDT and FYEKMQ (reference sequence).

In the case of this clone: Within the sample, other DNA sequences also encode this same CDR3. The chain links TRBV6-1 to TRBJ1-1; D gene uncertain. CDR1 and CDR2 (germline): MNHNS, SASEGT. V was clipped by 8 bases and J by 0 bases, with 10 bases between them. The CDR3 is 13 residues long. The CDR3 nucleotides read TGTGCCAGCGCGGGCACCCTGAACACTGAAGCTTTCTTT. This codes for CASAGTLNTEAFF.

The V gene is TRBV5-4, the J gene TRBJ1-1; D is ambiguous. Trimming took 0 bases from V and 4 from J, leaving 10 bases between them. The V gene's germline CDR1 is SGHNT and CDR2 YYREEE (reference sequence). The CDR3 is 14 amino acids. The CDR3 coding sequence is TGTGCCAGCAGCTTGGTGGGGATAGGCACTGAAGCTTTCTTT. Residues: CASSLVGIGTEAFF.

The CDR3: CASSFMELFF. Here the CDR3 DNA reads TGTGCCAGCAGCTTTATGGAGCTGTTTTTT. The V call is TRBV7-9, the J call TRBJ2-2; D not certain. This CDR3 is built from 10 residues. CDR1 is SEHNR, CDR2 FQNEAQ, per germline (reference sequence). The germline V and J ends were trimmed by 3 bases and 10 bases, with 3 bases remaining between them.

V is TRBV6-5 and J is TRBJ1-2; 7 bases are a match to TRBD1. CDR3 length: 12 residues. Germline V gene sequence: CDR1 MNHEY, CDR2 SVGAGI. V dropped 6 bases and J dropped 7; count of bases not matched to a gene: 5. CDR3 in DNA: TGTGCCAGCAGAATTACAGGGGTTGGCTACACCTTC. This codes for CASRITGVGYTF.

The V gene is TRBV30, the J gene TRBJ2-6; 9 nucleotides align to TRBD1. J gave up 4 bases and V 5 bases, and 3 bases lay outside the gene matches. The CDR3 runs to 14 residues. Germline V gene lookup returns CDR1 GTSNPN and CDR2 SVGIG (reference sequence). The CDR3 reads CAWGQGSGANVLTF. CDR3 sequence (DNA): TGTGCCTGGGGACAGGGGAGCGGGGCCAACGTCCTGACTTTC. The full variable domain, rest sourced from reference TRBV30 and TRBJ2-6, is SQTIHQWPATLVQPVGSPLSLECTVEGTSNPNLYWYRQAAGRGLQLLFYSVGIGQISSEVPQNLSASRPQDRQFILSSKKLLLSDSGFYLCAWGQGSGANVLTFGAGSRLTVL.

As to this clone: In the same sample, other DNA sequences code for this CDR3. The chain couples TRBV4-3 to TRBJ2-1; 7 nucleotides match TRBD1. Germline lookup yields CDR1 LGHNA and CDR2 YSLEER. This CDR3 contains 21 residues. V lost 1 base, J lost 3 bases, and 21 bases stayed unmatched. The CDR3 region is CASSQVYRGTRLLGVYNEQFF. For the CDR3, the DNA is TGCGCCAGCAGCCAAGTCTACAGGGGTACGCGTCTGCTGGGGGTCTACAATGAGCAGTTCTTC.

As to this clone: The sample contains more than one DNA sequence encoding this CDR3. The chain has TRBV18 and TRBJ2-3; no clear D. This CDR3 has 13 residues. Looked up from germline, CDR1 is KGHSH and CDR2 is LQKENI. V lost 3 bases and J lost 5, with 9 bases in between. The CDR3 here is CASSPNSGDTQYF. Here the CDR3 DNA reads TGTGCCAGCTCACCCAATTCGGGAGATACGCAGTATTTT.